Listed here is a single T cell receptor (beta chain). Its antigen is unknown. A heparinised blood draw that averaged approximately 110 mL was obtained once from each donor. CDR1 is SQVTM, CDR2 ANQGSEA, per germline. The CDR3 runs 12 residues. V shed 1 base and J shed 8 bases, with 11 bases lying between them. The sample belongs to a study of beta chain features in type 1 diabetes. Whole-study findings and limits: Junctions at VDJ sites from type 1 diabetes patients had fewer insertions and more deletions. Patients with Type 1 diabetes showed moderately but significantly shorter TCRB CDR3s in all four CD4+ subsets.

The sequenced template was cDNA made from the entire isolated RNA. Several million reads on average were seen across naive, central memory and regulatory T cell samples. The assay was immunoSEQ multiplex PCR, and TCRdb's table has in-frame clones only and misses some. The sample holds about 150,000 clones, approximately 10% seen once. The chain links TRBV29-1 to TRBJ1-2; D gene ambiguous. This TCR derives from a young man with type 1 diabetes. The specimen was central memory CD4+ T cells from blood. The CDR3 sequence is CSVEAGKGGYTF. The CDR3 nucleotides read TGCAGCGTTGAAGCGGGGAAGGGCGGCTACACCTTC.